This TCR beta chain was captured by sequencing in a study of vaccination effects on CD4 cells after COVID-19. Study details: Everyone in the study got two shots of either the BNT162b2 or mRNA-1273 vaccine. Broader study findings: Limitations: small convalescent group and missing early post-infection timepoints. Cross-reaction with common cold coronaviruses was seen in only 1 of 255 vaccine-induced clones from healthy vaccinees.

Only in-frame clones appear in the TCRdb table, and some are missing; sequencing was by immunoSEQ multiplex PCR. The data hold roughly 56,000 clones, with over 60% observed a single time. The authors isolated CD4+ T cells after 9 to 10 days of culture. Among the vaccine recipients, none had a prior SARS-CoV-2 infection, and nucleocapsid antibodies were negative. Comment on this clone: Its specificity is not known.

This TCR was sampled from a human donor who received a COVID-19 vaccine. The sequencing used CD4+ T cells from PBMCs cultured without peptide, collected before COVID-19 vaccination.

CDR3 bases: TGTGCCAGCAGCCCCTCCGGGGCTACTGAAGCTTTCTTT. It encodes CASSPSGATEAFF. This chain links TRBV7-9 with TRBJ1-1; perhaps TRBD1 as D (5 bases). The CDR3 has 13 amino acids. Deletions cut 5 bases from V and 5 bases from J, with 12 bases between. Germline V gives CDR1 SEHNR, CDR2 FQNEAQ (reference sequence).